The following is a TCR beta chain sequence with its context. PCR employed 60 Vbeta and 13 Jbeta primers. Profiling relied on immunoSEQ multiplex PCR, and the TCRdb table lists in-frame clones only, not all of them. The sample carries about 160,000 clones, roughly 84% recorded once. These data come from a study of cytomegalovirus exposure and HLA in healthy donors. Deletions cut 1 base from V and 5 bases from J, with 14 bases between. This CDR3 region has 15 residues. Germline V gene sequence: CDR1 SGHTA, CDR2 FQGNSA. Sequencing was performed on PBMCs. The receptor comes from a young man in good health and CMV-seronegative. The J gene is TRBJ1-2, the V gene TRBV7-2, with a weak D call TRBD1 (5 bases). This CDR3 reads CASSLVQGFRYGYTF. CDR3 DNA sequence: TGTGCCAGCAGCTTAGTCCAGGGATTCCGTTATGGCTACACCTTC.